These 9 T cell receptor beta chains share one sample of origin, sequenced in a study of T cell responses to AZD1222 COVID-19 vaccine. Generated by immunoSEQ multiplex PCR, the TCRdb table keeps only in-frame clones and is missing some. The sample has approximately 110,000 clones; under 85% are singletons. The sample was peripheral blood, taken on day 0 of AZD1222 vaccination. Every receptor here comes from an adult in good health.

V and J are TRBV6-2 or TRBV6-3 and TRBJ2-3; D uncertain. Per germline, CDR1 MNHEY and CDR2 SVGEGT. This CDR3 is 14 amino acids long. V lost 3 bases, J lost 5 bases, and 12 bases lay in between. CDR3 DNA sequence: TGTGCCAGCAGTTATGGCGTTTATGGAGATACGCAGTATTTT. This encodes CASSYGVYGDTQYF.

This chain's CDR3 is CASSFGLAGIYEQYF. The DNA of the CDR3 is TGTGCCAGCAGCTTCGGACTAGCGGGGATCTACGAGCAGTACTTC. V is TRBV7-2 and J is TRBJ2-7; 12 bases agree with TRBD2. V trimming: 3 bases; J trimming: 3 bases; junction bases outside the gene matches: 3. The CDR3 has 15 amino acids. Germline V gene sequence: CDR1 SGHTA, CDR2 FQGNSA. Complete variable domain (other parts from reference TRBV7-2 and TRBJ2-7): GAGVSQSPSNKVTEKGKDVELRCDPISGHTALYWYRQSLGQGLEFLIYFQGNSAPDKSGLPSDRFSAERTGGSVSTLTIQRTQQEDSAVYLCASSFGLAGIYEQYFGPGTRLTVT.

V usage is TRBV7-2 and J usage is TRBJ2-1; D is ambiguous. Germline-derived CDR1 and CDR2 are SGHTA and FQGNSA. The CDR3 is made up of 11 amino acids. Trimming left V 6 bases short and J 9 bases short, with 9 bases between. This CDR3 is CASSPDREQFF. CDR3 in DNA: TGTGCCAGCAGTCCGGACCGTGAGCAGTTCTTC.

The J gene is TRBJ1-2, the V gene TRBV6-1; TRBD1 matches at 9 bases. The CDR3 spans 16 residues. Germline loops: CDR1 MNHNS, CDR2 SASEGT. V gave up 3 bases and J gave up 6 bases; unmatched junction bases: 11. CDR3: CASSDPRQGDFHGYTF. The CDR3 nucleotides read TGTGCCAGCAGTGATCCCCGACAGGGGGATTTCCATGGCTACACCTTC.

The CDR3 region is CASSHEARGSGANVLTF. In nucleotides, the CDR3 is TGCGCCAGCAGCCACGAAGCCCGGGGATCTGGGGCCAACGTCCTGACTTTC. J is TRBJ2-6 and V is TRBV4-3; TRBD2 might be the D (5 bases). Germline V gene data show CDR1 as LGHNA and CDR2 as YSLEER. V lost 3 bases and J lost 1, with 13 bases in between. The CDR3 consists of 17 residues.

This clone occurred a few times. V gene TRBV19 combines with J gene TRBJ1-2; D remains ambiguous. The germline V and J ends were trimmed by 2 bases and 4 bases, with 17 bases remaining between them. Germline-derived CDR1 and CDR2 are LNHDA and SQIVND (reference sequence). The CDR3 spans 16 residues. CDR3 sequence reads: CASSILGLDGTYGYTF. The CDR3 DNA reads TGTGCCAGTAGTATATTAGGTTTGGACGGAACCTATGGCTACACCTTC.

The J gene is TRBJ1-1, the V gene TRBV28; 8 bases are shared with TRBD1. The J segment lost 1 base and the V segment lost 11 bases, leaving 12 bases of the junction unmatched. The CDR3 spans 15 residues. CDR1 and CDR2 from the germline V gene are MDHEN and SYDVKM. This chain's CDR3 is CACTGTGLQNTEAFF. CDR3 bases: TGTGCCTGCACCGGGACAGGACTACAGAACACTGAAGCTTTCTTT.

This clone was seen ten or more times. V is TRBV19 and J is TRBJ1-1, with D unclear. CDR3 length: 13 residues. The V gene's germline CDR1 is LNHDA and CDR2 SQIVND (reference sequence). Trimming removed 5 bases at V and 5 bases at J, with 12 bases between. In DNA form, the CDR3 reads TGTGCCAGTAGTCCCCGTAGTGGTACTGAAGCTTTCTTT. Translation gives CASSPRSGTEAFF. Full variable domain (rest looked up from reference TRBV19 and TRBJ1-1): DGGITQSPKYLFRKEGQNVTLSCEQNLNHDAMYWYRQDPGQGLRLIYYSQIVNDFQKGDIAEGYSVSREKKESFPLTVTSAQKNPTAFYLCASSPRSGTEAFFGQGTRLTVV.

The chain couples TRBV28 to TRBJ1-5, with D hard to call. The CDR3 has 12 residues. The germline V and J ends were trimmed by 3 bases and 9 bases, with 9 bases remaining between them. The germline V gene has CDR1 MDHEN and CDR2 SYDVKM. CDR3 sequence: CASSLILVPQHF. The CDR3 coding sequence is TGTGCCAGCAGTTTGATCCTTGTGCCCCAGCATTTT. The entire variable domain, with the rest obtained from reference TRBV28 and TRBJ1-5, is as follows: DVKVTQSSRYLVKRTGEKVFLECVQDMDHENMFWYRQDPGLGLRLIYFSYDVKMKEKGDIPEGYSVSREKKERFSLILESASTNQTSMYLCASSLILVPQHFGDGTRLSIL.